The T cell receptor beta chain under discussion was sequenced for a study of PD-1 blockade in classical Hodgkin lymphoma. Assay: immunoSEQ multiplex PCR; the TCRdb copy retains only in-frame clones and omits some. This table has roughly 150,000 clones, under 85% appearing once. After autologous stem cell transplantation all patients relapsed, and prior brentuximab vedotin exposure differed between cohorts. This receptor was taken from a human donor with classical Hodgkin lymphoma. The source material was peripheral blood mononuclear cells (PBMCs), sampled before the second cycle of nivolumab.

In nucleotides, the CDR3 is TGCGCCAGCAGGCTGGAAGAGACCCAGTACTTC. Its translation is CASRLEETQYF. This chain connects TRBV5-1 to TRBJ2-5, with unresolved D. Germline CDR1 is SGHRS and CDR2 is YFSETQ. The CDR3 covers 11 residues. Deletions cut 5 bases from V and 3 bases from J, with 5 bases between.